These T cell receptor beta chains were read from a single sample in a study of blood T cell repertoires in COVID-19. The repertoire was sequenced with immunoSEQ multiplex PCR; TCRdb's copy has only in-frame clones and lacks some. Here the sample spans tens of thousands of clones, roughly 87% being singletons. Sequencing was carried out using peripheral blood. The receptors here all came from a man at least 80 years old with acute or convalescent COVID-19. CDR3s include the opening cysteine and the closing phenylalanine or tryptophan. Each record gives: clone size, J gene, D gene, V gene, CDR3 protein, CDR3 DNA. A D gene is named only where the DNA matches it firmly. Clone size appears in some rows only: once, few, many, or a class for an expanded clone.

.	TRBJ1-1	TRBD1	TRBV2	CASSLDRGATEAFF	TGTGCCAGCAGTTTGGACAGGGGTGCCACTGAAGCTTTCTTT
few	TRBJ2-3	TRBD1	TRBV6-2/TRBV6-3	CASSSTTGRDTQYF	TGTGCCAGCAGTAGTACGACAGGGCGGGATACGCAGTATTTT
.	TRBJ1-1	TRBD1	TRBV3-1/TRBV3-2	CASSQADRGWGEAFF	TGTGCCAGCAGCCAAGCCGACAGGGGATGGGGTGAAGCTTTCTTT
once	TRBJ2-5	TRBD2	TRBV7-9	CASSPQLAGVETQYF	TGTGCCAGCAGCCCCCAGCTAGCGGGGGTAGAGACCCAGTACTTC
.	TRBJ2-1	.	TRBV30	CAWSLLEMAARHEQFF	TGTGCCTGGAGTCTGTTAGAGATGGCGGCCCGGCATGAGCAGTTCTTC
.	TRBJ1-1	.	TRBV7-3	CASSLMLLQNTEAFF	TGTGCCAGCAGCTTAATGCTCTTACAGAACACTGAAGCTTTCTTT
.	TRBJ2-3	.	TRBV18	CASSPAGATDTQYF	TGTGCCAGCTCACCCGCCGGTGCCACAGATACGCAGTATTTT
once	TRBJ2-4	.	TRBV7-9	CASSFSGYANIQYF	TGTGCCAGCAGCTTTTCCGGGTATGCGAACATTCAGTACTTC
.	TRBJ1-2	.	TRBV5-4	CASSLSGRSYGYTF	TGTGCCAGCAGCTTATCAGGGCGAAGCTATGGCTACACCTTC
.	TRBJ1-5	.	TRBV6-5	CASNFQGTAQHF	TGTGCCAGCAATTTCCAGGGGACGGCCCAGCATTTT
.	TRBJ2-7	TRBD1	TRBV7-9	CASSPSGQGPYEQYF	TGTGCCAGCAGTCCTTCAGGACAGGGTCCCTACGAGCAGTACTTC
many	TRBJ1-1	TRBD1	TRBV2	CASSEADTTGDGAEAFF	TGTGCCAGCAGTGAAGCGGACACTACAGGGGACGGGGCTGAAGCTTTCTTT
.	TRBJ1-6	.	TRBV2	CASSEGWELYNSPLHF	TGTGCCAGCAGTGAGGGCTGGGAGCTATATAATTCACCCCTCCACTTT
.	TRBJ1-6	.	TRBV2	CASSPINPQNNSPLHF	TGTGCCAGCAGCCCCATAAATCCGCAGAATAATTCACCCCTCCACTTT
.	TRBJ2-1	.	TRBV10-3	CAIRASSVSSYNEQFF	TGTGCCATCAGGGCCTCTAGCGTAAGCTCCTACAATGAGCAGTTCTTC
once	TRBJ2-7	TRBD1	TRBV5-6	CASRPRGFSYEQYF	TGTGCCAGCAGGCCCAGGGGGTTCTCCTACGAGCAGTACTTC
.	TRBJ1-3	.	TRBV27	CARTPLQGQHDRSGNTIYF	TGTGCCAGGACTCCCTTACAGGGCCAACATGACCGCTCTGGAAACACCATATATTTT
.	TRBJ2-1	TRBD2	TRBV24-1	CATSAPGGNEQFF	TGTGCCACCAGTGCCCCGGGGGGGAATGAGCAGTTCTTC